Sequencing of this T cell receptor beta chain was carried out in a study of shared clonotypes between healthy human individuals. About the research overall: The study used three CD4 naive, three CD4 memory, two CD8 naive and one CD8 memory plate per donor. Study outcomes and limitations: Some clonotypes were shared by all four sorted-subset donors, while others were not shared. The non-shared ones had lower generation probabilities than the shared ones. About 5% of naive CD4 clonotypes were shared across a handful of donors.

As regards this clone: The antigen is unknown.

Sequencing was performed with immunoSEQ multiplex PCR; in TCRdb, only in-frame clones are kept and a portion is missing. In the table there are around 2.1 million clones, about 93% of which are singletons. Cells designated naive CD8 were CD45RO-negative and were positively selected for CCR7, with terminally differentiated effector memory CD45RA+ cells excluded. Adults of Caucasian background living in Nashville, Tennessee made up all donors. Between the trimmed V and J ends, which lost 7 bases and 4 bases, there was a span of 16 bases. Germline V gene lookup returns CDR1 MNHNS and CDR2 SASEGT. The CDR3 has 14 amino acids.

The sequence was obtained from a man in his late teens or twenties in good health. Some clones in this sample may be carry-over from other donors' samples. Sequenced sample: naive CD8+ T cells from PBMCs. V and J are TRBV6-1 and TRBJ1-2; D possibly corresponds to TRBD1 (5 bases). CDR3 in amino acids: CASTDIGASYGYTF. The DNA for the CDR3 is TGTGCCAGCACCGACATCGGGGCGAGCTATGGCTACACCTTC.